The clone carrying this T cell receptor beta chain was observed a handful of times. The antigen remains undetermined. MiXCR, applied by TCRdb to the 5' RACE reads, yields one record per CDR3 protein. The sample comprises 250,000 to 300,000 distinct CDR3 sequences, about 16% of which are singletons, and about a fifth rests with the top ten. This entry belongs to a study of T-cell memory formation after mild COVID-19. Germline V gene data show CDR1 as SGHRS and CDR2 as YFSETQ. The CDR3 totals 15 residues. V gave up 6 bases and J gave up 8 bases, with 20 bases separating them. Study-level findings and limits: CD4/CD8 balance held among clones contracting day 15 to 85, and later expanders leaned CD4+. Memory sampled before infection contained some responding clones, suggesting cross-reactive memory joined. Shrinking CD4+ clones were chiefly CM and EM; CD8+ ones were chiefly EMRA.

This clonotype was sampled from a man aged 18 to 35 who had mild COVID-19 (a few samples of this study predate the infection). Cell type and time point are not known. Sequencing input: PBMCs or a T cell subset sorted from them (not recorded which). The gene calls are TRBV5-1 and TRBJ1-4, with a weak D call TRBD1 (5 bases). DNA of the CDR3: TGCGCCAGCACCGCCACGGGGGGACCGGGGGAAAAACTGTTTTTT. Translation gives CASTATGGPGEKLFF. The variable domain in full, with the rest retrieved from reference TRBV5-1 and TRBJ1-4, is KAGVTQTPRYLIKTRGQQVTLSCSPISGHRSVSWYQQTPGQGLQFLFEYFSETQRNKGNFPGRFSGRQFSNSRSEMNVSTLELGDSALYLCASTATGGPGEKLFFGSGTQLSVL.